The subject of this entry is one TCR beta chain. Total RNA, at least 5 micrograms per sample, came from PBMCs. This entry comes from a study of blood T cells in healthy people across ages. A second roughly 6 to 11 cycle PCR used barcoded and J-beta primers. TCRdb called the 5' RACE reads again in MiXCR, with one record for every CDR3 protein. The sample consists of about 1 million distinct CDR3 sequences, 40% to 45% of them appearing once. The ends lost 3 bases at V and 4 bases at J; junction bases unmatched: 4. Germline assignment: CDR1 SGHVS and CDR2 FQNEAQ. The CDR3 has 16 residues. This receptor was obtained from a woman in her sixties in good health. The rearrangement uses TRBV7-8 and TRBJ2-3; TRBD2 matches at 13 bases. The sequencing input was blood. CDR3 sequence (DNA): TGTGCCAGCAGCTTGGGACTAGCGGGAATCCCAGATACGCAGTATTTT. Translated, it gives CASSLGLAGIPDTQYF.